This TCR beta chain was sequenced for a study of graft-versus-host responses after intestinal transplantation. About the research overall: Among the recipients, all got anti-thymocyte globulin induction and then tacrolimus and steroids for around 3 years.

Regarding this clone: The antigen is not known.

Study conclusions and caveats: Analysis identified GvH clones in recipient marrow, with some appearing first in ileum or blood. There was an association between peak levels of circulating GvH clones and early post-transplant HvG declines.

The CDR3 length is 14 residues. Trimming removed 8 bases from V and 0 bases from J, with 11 bases in between. Germline V gives CDR1 MGHDK, CDR2 SYGVNS. The data were produced by immunoSEQ multiplex PCR, yet TCRdb's version contains in-frame clones alone and is incomplete. The table includes over 85,000 clones, approximately 94% detected once. This chain uses TRBV25-1 with TRBJ1-3, with D hard to call. This sequence was found in a human donor who was the organ donor for an intestinal transplant. Sample: unstimulated CD4+ T cells sorted from spleen or lymph node cells, taken before transplant. The CDR3 sequence: CASQDGNSGNTIYF. CDR3 DNA: TGTGCCAGCCAAGACGGGAACTCTGGAAACACCATATATTTT. The complete variable domain, with remaining parts taken from reference TRBV25-1 and TRBJ1-3, reads EADIYQTPRYLVIGTGKKITLECSQTMGHDKMYWYQQDPGMELHLIHYSYGVNSTEKGDLSSESTVSRIRTEHFPLTLESARPSHTSQYLCASQDGNSGNTIYFGEGSWLTVV.